A single sample gave rise to the 10 T cell receptor beta chains below, sequenced in a study of shared clonotypes between healthy human individuals. Sequencing was performed with immunoSEQ multiplex PCR; in TCRdb, only in-frame clones are kept and a portion is missing. The table shows millions of clones, with over 85% occurring only once. Sequenced: naive CD4+ T cells from PBMCs. Indicated subset: CD45RA+ positively selected. These receptors were obtained from a young man in good health. Some clones in this sample may be carry-over from other donors' samples.

This chain uses TRBV9 with TRBJ2-2; 10 positions agree with TRBD1. The CDR3 has 16 residues. Germline loops: CDR1 SGDLS, CDR2 YYNGEE. Trimming cost V 4 bases and J 2 bases; bases outside gene matches: 5. Written as DNA, the CDR3 is TGTGCCAGCAGCCGACAGGGGGCTTTCAACACCGGGGAGCTGTTTTTT. Protein product: CASSRQGAFNTGELFF.

The sample holds a few counts of this clone. This rearrangement joins TRBV30 to TRBJ1-5; D uncertain. Germline-derived CDR1 and CDR2 are GTSNPN and SVGIG (reference sequence). This CDR3 contains 13 residues. Trimming pared 3 bases from V and 5 bases from J, leaving 11 bases between. In DNA, the CDR3 is TGTGCCTGGAGCGGACTTATCGATCAGCCCCAGCATTTT. Amino acids: CAWSGLIDQPQHF.

This clone was picked up one time. The chain uses TRBV7-9 and TRBJ1-2, with TRBD1 as a possible D gene (6 bases). The CDR3 consists of 13 residues. Germline lookup yields CDR1 SEHNR and CDR2 FQNEAQ (reference sequence). Between the trimmed V and J ends, which lost 1 base and 10 bases, there was a span of 13 bases. The CDR3 reads CASSLEGRGAYTF. DNA of the CDR3: TGTGCCAGCAGCTTAGAGGGTCGGGGGGCCTACACCTTC.

This CDR3 is CASSRGTANIGNEQFF. The DNA of the CDR3 is TGTGCCAGTAGTAGAGGGACAGCGAATATTGGCAATGAGCAGTTCTTC. V usage is TRBV19 and J usage is TRBJ2-1; 7 bases fit TRBD1. The CDR3 covers 16 residues. V was clipped by 4 bases and J by 6 bases; unmatched bases: 12. CDR1 and CDR2 from the germline V gene are LNHDA and SQIVND (reference sequence).

CDR3 nucleotides: TGTGCCATCAGTGTACTAGGGGCTGCGTTAGAGACCCAGTACTTC. This codes for CAISVLGAALETQYF. The chain has TRBV10-3 and TRBJ2-5, with D perhaps being TRBD1 or TRBD2 (5 bases each). Germline CDR1 is ENHRY and CDR2 is SYGVKD. V dropped 4 bases and J dropped 4 bases, with 16 bases sitting between them. This CDR3 has 15 amino acids.

V and J are TRBV19 and TRBJ2-7; D is uncertain. V dropped 3 bases and J dropped 7 bases, with 19 bases sitting between them. The CDR3 runs to 15 residues. Germline V gene data show CDR1 as LNHDA and CDR2 as SQIVND (reference sequence). DNA of the CDR3: TGTGCCAGTAGTATCCACATAGGGTTCGCGTGGGAGCAGTACTTC. It encodes CASSIHIGFAWEQYF.

The chain uses TRBV29-1 and TRBJ2-5; 9 nucleotides agree with TRBD1. The CDR3 contains 11 residues. Per the germline V gene, CDR1 is SQVTM and CDR2 is ANQGSEA. V was pared by 8 bases and J by 5 bases, with 3 bases of the junction left unmatched. The DNA for the CDR3 is TGCAGCACAGGGGGCGCGGAGACCCAGTACTTC. Translated: CSTGGAETQYF.

CDR3 loop: CASSRLLGRVGEKLFF. CDR3 DNA: TGTGCCAGCAGTAGGCTACTCGGGCGGGTCGGGGAAAAACTGTTTTTT. The chain uses TRBV6-6 and TRBJ1-4, with unresolved D. Trimming cost V 5 bases and J 8 bases, with 21 bases left between them. The CDR3 runs 16 residues. CDR1 and CDR2 (germline): MNHNY, SVGAGI (reference sequence).

J is TRBJ1-5 and V is TRBV27, with unresolved D. Germline values: CDR1 MNHEY, CDR2 SMNVEV (reference sequence). Trimming cost V 6 bases and J 3 bases, with 24 bases left between them. The length of the CDR3 is 18 residues. The CDR3 reads CASSSRPVVAAFNQPQHF. CDR3 bases: TGTGCCAGCAGCAGTCGGCCAGTAGTGGCAGCCTTCAATCAGCCCCAGCATTTT.

The chain recombines TRBV4-3 with TRBJ1-6; D uncertain. In germline, CDR1 is LGHNA, CDR2 YSLEER. The CDR3 has 13 residues. With 0 bases removed from V and 10 bases from J, the gap between germline ends came to 7 bases. CDR3 residues: CASSQELGSPLHF. The CDR3 DNA follows: TGCGCCAGCAGCCAAGAATTGGGCTCACCCCTCCACTTT.